A selection of T cell receptor beta chains follows, all from one sample in a study of response to subunit inactivated influenza vaccine. Each CDR3 protein is one row after TCRdb ran MiXCR on the RT-PCR reads. The sample has hundreds of thousands of distinct CDR3 sequences, approximately 15% seen once. The sample in question was CD4+ T cells sorted from PBMCs, obtained about 23 months after vaccination. Every receptor here comes from a man aged 45 to 70 who received an inactivated influenza vaccine. Each CDR3 is given with its conserved first and last residue. Each record gives: J gene, V gene, clone size, D gene, CDR3 DNA, CDR3 protein. A D gene is named only where the DNA matches it firmly. Part of the rows lack a size; the others show once, few, many or a class for expanded clones.

TRBJ2-1,TRBV5-6,NA,TRBD1,TGTGCCAGCAGCTTGGCGGGACAGGACAATGAGCAGTTCTTC,CASSLAGQDNEQFF
TRBJ2-2,TRBV12-3/TRBV12-4,few,NA,TGTGCCAGCAGTCCCACGGGACCCGGGGAGCTGTTTTTT,CASSPTGPGELFF
TRBJ2-1,TRBV24-1,NA,TRBD1,TGTGCCAGGAAAGGTCAGGGGGTCCCGTTCTTC,CARKGQGVPFF
TRBJ2-7,TRBV20-1,few,TRBD1,TGCAGTGCCAGGGGGACCCACTTGGAGCAGTACTTC,CSARGTHLEQYF
TRBJ1-5,TRBV28,NA,NA,TGTGCCAGCAGAACGACAGGAAGCAATCAGCCCCAGCATTTT,CASRTTGSNQPQHF
TRBJ2-7,TRBV7-2,NA,NA,TGTGCCAGCTCCCCCACGATGAGCTCCTACGAGCAGTACTTC,CASSPTMSSYEQYF
TRBJ1-6,TRBV3-1,NA,NA,TGTGCCAGCAGCCAAGAACAGTCTAATTCACCCCTCCACTTT,CASSQEQSNSPLHF
TRBJ1-3,TRBV29-1,NA,TRBD1,TGCAGCGCCGGACCCATACAGGGGGGCTCTGGAAACACCATATATTTT,CSAGPIQGGSGNTIYF
TRBJ2-7,TRBV14,NA,NA,TGTGCCAGCAGCCAAGACACAGGGTTCTGGCAGTACTTC,CASSQDTGFWQYF
TRBJ2-3,TRBV12-3/TRBV12-4,many,NA,TGTGCCAGCAGCGCTGGCTCCGGGGGCTGGAGCACAGATACGCAGTATTTT,CASSAGSGGWSTDTQYF
TRBJ2-1,TRBV27,few,NA,TGTGCCAGCAACTCCTACAATGAGCAGTTCTTC,CASNSYNEQFF
TRBJ2-1,TRBV29-1,many,NA,TGCAGCGTTGGGTTGACTAGTACGGTTGAGCAGTTCTTC,CSVGLTSTVEQFF
TRBJ1-2,TRBV6-1,NA,TRBD1,TGTGCCAGCACTAAAAACTTATCCGGGACAGGGGGAACTGGCTACACCTTC,CASTKNLSGTGGTGYTF
TRBJ1-5,TRBV21-1,NA,NA,TGTGCCCCTTTAGGGGGGTCGGGCAATCAGCCCCAGCATTTT,CAPLGGSGNQPQHF
TRBJ2-7,TRBV7-9,NA,NA,TGTGCCAGCAGCTTCGGGATCCGGCACGAGCAGTACTTC,CASSFGIRHEQYF
TRBJ1-3,TRBV3-1,few,NA,TGTGCCAGCAGCCAAGTCCGGAACTCTGGAAACACCATATATTTT,CASSQVRNSGNTIYF
TRBJ2-7,TRBV5-8,few,NA,TGTGCCAGCAGGGACAGCCTCACCTACGAGCAGTACTTC,CASRDSLTYEQYF
TRBJ1-4,TRBV2,NA,TRBD1,TGTGCCAGCAGTGAAGGCGGGACAGGAACCGAAAAACTGTTTTTT,CASSEGGTGTEKLFF
TRBJ1-1,TRBV19,NA,TRBD1,TGTGCCAGTAGTAGACAGGGAAAGGCTGAAGCTTTCTTT,CASSRQGKAEAFF
TRBJ2-7,TRBV5-1,few,NA,TGCGCCAGCAGCTTGGATTCTGGGTTTTTGGGGGAGCAGTACTTC,CASSLDSGFLGEQYF
TRBJ2-7,TRBV7-8,few,TRBD2,TGTGCCAGCACCCTACTAGCGGGGACCATTTCCTACGAGCAGTACTTC,CASTLLAGTISYEQYF